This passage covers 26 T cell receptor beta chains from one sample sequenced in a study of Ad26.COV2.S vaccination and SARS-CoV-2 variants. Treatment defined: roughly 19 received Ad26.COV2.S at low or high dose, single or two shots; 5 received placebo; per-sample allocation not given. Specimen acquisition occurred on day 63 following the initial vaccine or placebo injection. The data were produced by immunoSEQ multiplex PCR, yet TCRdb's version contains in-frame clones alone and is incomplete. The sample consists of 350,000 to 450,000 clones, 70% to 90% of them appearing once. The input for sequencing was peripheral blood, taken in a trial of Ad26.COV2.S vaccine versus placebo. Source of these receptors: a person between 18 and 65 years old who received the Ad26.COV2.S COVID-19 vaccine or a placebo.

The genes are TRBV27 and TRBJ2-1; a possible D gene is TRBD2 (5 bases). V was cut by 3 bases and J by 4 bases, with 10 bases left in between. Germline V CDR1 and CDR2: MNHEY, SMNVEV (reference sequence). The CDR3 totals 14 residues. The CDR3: CASSLEAQYNEQFF. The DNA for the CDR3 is TGTGCCAGCAGTTTGGAGGCACAATACAATGAGCAGTTCTTC.

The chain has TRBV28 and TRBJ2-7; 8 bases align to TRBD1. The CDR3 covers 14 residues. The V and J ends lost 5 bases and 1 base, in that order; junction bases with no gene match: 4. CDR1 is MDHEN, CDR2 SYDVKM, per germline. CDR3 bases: TGTGCCAGCAGTGTACAGGGGGGTTCCTACGAGCAGTACTTC. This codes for CASSVQGGSYEQYF.

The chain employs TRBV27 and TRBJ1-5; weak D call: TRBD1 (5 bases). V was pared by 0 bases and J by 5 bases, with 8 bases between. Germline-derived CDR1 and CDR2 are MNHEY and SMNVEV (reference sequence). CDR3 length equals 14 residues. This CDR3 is CASSLSGPHQPQHF. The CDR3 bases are TGTGCCAGCAGTTTATCGGGGCCCCATCAGCCCCAGCATTTT.

As DNA, the CDR3 is TGCGCCAGCAGCGACCCTCAGGGAGAGGGAAACACCATATATTTT. As protein: CASSDPQGEGNTIYF. The chain joins TRBV5-1 to TRBJ1-3, with D perhaps TRBD1 (5 bases). The germline gives CDR1 SGHRS, CDR2 YFSETQ. V gave up 4 bases and J gave up 4 bases, with 15 bases separating them. The CDR3 totals 15 residues.

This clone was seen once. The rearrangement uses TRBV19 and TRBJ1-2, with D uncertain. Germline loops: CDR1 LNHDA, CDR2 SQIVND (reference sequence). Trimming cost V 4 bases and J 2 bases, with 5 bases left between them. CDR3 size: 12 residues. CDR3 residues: CASSSRNYGYTF. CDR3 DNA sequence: TGTGCCAGTAGTAGCCGGAACTATGGCTACACCTTC. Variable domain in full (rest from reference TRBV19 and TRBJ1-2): DGGITQSPKYLFRKEGQNVTLSCEQNLNHDAMYWYRQDPGQGLRLIYYSQIVNDFQKGDIAEGYSVSREKKESFPLTVTSAQKNPTAFYLCASSSRNYGYTFGSGTRLTVV.

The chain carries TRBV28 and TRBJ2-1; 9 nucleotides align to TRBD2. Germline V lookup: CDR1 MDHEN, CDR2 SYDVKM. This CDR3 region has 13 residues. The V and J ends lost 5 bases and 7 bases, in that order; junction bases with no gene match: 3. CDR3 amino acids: CASSLSGGNEQFF. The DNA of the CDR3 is TGTGCCAGCAGTCTCAGCGGGGGGAATGAGCAGTTCTTC.

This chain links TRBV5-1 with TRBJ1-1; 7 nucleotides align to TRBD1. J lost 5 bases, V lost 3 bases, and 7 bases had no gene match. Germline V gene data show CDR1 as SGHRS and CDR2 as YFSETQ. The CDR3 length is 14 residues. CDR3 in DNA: TGCGCCAGCAGCTACAGGGGATTTGGGACTGAAGCTTTCTTT. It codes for CASSYRGFGTEAFF.

The CDR3 protein is CASSQGLAGEDEQFF. CDR3 in DNA: TGTGCCAGCAGTCAAGGACTAGCGGGAGAGGATGAGCAGTTCTTC. This chain connects TRBV2 to TRBJ2-1, with TRBD2 matching over 13 bases. Germline trimming cut 5 bases from V and 8 bases from J; bases unmatched to any gene: 6. The germline CDR1 and CDR2 sequences are SNHLY and FYNNEI. This CDR3 comprises 15 residues.

CDR3 in amino acids: CATSPDPGAYNEKLFF. DNA for the CDR3: TGTGCCACCAGCCCCGACCCGGGGGCCTATAATGAAAAACTGTTTTTT. V is TRBV15 and J is TRBJ1-4; D perhaps matches TRBD1 (6 bases). Trimming cost V 5 bases and J 4 bases, with 17 bases left between them. The CDR3 runs to 16 residues. The germline V gene has CDR1 LNHNV and CDR2 YYDKDF (reference sequence).

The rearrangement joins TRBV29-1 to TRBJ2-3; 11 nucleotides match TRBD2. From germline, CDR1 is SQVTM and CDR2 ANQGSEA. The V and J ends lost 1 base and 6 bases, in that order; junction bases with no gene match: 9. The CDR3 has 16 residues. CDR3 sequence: CSVEVVTSGRPDTQYF. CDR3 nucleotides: TGCAGCGTTGAAGTAGTCACTAGCGGGAGACCCGATACGCAGTATTTT.

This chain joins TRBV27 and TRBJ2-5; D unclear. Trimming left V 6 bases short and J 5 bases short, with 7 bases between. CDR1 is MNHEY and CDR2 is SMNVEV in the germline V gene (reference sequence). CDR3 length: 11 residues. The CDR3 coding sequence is TGTGCCAGCAGGTTCGGGGAGACCCAGTACTTC. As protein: CASRFGETQYF.

The CDR3 spells CASSPEPSGRRDTQYF. CDR3 DNA: TGTGCCAGCAGCCCAGAGCCCAGCGGGAGAAGGGATACGCAGTATTTT. V and J are TRBV2 and TRBJ2-3; 8 positions match TRBD2. Germline values: CDR1 SNHLY, CDR2 FYNNEI. This CDR3 has 16 amino acids. The V segment lost 6 bases and the J segment 6 bases; nucleotides outside the gene matches: 14.

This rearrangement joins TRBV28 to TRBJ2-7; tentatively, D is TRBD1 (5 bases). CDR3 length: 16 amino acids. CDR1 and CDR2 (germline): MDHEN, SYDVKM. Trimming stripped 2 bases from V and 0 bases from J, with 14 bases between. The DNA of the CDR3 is TGTGCCAGCAGTTTAGACAGACCGCCGTCCTCCTACGAGCAGTACTTC. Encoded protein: CASSLDRPPSSYEQYF. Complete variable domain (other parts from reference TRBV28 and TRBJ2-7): DVKVTQSSRYLVKRTGEKVFLECVQDMDHENMFWYRQDPGLGLRLIYFSYDVKMKEKGDIPEGYSVSREKKERFSLILESASTNQTSMYLCASSLDRPPSSYEQYFGPGTRLTVT.

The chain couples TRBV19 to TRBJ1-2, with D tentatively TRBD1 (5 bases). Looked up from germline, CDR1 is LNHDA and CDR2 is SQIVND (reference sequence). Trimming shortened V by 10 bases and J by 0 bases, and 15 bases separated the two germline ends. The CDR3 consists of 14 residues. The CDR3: CANPQGVANYGYTF. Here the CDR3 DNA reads TGTGCCAACCCGCAGGGAGTAGCTAACTATGGCTACACCTTC. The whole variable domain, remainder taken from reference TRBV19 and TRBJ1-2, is DGGITQSPKYLFRKEGQNVTLSCEQNLNHDAMYWYRQDPGQGLRLIYYSQIVNDFQKGDIAEGYSVSREKKESFPLTVTSAQKNPTAFYLCANPQGVANYGYTFGSGTRLTVV.

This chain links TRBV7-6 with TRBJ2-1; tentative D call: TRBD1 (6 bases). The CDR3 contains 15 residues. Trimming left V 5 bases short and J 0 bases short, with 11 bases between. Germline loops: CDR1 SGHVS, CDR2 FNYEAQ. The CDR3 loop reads CASSEQDSSYNEQFF. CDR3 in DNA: TGTGCCAGCAGCGAACAGGACAGCTCCTACAATGAGCAGTTCTTC.

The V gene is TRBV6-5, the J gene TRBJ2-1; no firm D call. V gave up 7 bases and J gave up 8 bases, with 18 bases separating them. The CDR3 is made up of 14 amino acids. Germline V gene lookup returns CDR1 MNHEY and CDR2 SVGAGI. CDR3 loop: CASIRSILADEQFF. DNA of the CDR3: TGTGCCAGCATTCGGTCCATACTGGCGGATGAGCAGTTCTTC.

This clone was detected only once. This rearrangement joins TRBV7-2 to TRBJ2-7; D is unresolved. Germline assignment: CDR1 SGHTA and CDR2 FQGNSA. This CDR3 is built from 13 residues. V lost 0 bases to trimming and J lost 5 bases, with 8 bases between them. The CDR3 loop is CASSLAGSHEQYF. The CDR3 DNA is TGTGCCAGCAGCTTAGCAGGGTCCCACGAGCAGTACTTC.

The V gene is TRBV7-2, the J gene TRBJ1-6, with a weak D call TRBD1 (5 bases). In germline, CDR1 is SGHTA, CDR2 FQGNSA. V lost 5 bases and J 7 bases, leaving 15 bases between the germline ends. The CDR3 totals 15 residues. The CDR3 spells CASSQGLSRNSPLHF. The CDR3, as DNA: TGTGCCAGCAGCCAGGGCCTCTCGCGCAATTCACCCCTCCACTTT.

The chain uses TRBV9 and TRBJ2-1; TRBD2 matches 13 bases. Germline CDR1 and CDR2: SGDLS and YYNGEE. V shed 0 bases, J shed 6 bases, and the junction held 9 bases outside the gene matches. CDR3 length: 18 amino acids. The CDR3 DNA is TGTGCCAGCAGCGTAGAACCCCACAGGACTAGCGGGAGCAATGAGCAGTTCTTC. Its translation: CASSVEPHRTSGSNEQFF.

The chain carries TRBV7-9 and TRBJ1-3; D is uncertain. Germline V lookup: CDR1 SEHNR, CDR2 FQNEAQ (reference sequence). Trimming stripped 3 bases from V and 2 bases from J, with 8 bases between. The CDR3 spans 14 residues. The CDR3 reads CASSFGQTGNTIYF. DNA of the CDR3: TGTGCCAGCAGCTTCGGGCAGACTGGAAACACCATATATTTT.

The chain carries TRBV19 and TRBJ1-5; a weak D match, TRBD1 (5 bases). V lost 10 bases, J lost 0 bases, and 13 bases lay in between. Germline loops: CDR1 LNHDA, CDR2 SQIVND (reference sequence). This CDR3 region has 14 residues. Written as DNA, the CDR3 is TGTGCCACCGCGGGGGGTACTAGCAATCAGCCCCAGCATTTT. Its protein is CATAGGTSNQPQHF.

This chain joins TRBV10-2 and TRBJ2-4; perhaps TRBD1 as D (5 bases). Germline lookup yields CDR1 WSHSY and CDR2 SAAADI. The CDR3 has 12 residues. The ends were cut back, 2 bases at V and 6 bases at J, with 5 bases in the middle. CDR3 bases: TGCGCCAGCAGTGAGGGGGCAAACATTCAGTACTTC. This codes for CASSEGANIQYF.

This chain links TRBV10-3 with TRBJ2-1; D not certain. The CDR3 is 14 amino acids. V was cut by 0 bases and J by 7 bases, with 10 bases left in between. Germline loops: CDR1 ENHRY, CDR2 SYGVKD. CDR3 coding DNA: TGTGCCATCAGTGAGTCGAGGTGGGGAAATGAGCAGTTCTTC. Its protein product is CAISESRWGNEQFF.

Written as DNA, the CDR3 is TGTGCCAGCAGTGAAGGGCAGATAAGGAGCAATCAGCCCCAGCATTTT. Protein sequence: CASSEGQIRSNQPQHF. V gene TRBV2 combines with J gene TRBJ1-5; D remains ambiguous. Trimming left V 1 base short and J 1 base short, with 11 bases between. The CDR3 length is 16 residues. Germline values: CDR1 SNHLY, CDR2 FYNNEI. Supplemented by reference TRBV2 and TRBJ1-5, the full variable domain reads EPEVTQTPSHQVTQMGQEVILRCVPISNHLYFYWYRQILGQKVEFLVSFYNNEISEKSEIFDDQFSVERPDGSNFTLKIRSTKLEDSAMYFCASSEGQIRSNQPQHFGDGTRLSIL.

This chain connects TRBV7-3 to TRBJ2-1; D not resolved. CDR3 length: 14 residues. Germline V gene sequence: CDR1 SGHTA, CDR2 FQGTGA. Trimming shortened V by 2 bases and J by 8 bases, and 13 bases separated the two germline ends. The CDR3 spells CASSLGSRAYEQFF. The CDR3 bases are TGTGCCAGCAGCTTAGGATCTCGGGCCTATGAGCAGTTCTTC.

The CDR3 here is CAWSVRVFNEQFF. CDR3 DNA: TGTGCCTGGAGTGTACGGGTTTTTAATGAGCAGTTCTTC. V gene TRBV30 combines with J gene TRBJ2-1; no clear D. This CDR3 has 13 amino acids. Trimming shortened V by 0 bases and J by 7 bases, and 10 bases separated the two germline ends. Germline lookup yields CDR1 GTSNPN and CDR2 SVGIG (reference sequence). The full variable domain, completed using reference TRBV30 and TRBJ2-1, is SQTIHQWPATLVQPVGSPLSLECTVEGTSNPNLYWYRQAAGRGLQLLFYSVGIGQISSEVPQNLSASRPQDRQFILSSKKLLLSDSGFYLCAWSVRVFNEQFFGPGTRLTVL.